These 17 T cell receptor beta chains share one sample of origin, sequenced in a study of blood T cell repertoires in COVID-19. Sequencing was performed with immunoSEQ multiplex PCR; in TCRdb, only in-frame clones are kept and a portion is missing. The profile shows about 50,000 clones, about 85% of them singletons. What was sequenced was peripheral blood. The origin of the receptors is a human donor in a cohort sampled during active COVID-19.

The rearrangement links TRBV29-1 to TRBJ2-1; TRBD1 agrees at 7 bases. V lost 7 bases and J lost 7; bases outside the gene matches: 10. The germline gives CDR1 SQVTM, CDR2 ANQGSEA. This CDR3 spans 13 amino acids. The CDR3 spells CSAIRGLGNEQFF. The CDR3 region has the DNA TGCAGCGCAATAAGGGGGCTAGGGAATGAGCAGTTCTTC.

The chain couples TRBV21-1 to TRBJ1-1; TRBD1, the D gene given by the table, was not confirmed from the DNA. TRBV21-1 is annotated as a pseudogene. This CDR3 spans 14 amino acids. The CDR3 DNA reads TGTGCCAGCAGCTACAGGGGGCGAGGCACTGAAGCTTTCTTT. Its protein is CASSYRGRGTEAFF.

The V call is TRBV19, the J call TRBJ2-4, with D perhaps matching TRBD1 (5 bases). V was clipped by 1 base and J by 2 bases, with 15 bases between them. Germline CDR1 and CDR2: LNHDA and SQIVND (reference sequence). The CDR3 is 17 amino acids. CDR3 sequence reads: CASSIGGSGWSKNIQYF. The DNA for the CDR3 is TGTGCCAGTAGTATAGGGGGCTCCGGGTGGTCCAAAAACATTCAGTACTTC.

The chain's CDR3 is CASSRQGYGYTF. The CDR3 nucleotides read TGTGCCAGCAGTCGACAGGGGTATGGCTACACCTTC. This rearrangement joins TRBV6-5 to TRBJ1-2, with 8 positions matching TRBD1. The CDR3 is made up of 12 amino acids. The junction had 1 base not matched to a gene; V was cut back by 5 bases and J by 5 bases. CDR1 and CDR2 (germline): MNHEY, SVGAGI.

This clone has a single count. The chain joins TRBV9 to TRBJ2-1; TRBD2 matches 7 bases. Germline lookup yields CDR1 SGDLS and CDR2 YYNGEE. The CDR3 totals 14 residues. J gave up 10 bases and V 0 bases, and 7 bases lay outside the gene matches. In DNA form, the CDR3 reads TGTGCCAGCAGCGTAGCTACCTCAGCGGGAGAGCAGTTCTTC. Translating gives CASSVATSAGEQFF.

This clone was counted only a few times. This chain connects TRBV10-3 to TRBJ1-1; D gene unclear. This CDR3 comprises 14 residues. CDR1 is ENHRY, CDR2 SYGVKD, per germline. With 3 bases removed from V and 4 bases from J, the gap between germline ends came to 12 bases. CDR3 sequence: CAISEGHRGTEAFF. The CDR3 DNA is TGTGCCATCAGTGAAGGTCATCGGGGCACTGAAGCTTTCTTT.

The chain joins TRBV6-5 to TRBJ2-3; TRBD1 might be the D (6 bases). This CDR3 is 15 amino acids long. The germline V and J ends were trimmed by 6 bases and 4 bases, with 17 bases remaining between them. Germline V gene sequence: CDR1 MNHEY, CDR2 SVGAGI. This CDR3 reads CASRPKTRTADTQYF. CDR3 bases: TGTGCCAGCAGGCCAAAGACAAGGACAGCAGATACGCAGTATTTT.

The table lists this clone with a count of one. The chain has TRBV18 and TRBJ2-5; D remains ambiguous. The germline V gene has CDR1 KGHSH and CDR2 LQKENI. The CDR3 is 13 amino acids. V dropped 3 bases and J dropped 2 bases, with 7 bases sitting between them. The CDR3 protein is CASSPSLQETQYF. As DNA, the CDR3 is TGTGCCAGCTCACCCTCCCTTCAAGAGACCCAGTACTTC.

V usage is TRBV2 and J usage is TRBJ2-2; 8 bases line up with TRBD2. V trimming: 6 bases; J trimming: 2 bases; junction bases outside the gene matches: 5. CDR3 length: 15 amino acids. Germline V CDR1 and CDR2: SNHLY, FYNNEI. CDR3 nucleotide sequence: TGTGCCAGCAGAGGGACTAGAACAAACACCGGGGAGCTGTTTTTT. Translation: CASRGTRTNTGELFF.

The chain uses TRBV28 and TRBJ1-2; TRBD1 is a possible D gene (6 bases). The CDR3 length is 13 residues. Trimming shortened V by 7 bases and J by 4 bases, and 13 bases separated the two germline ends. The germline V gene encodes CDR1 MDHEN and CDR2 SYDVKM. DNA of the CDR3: TGTGCCAGCAATCCGGGGGGCGCCTATGGCTACACCTTC. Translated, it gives CASNPGGAYGYTF.

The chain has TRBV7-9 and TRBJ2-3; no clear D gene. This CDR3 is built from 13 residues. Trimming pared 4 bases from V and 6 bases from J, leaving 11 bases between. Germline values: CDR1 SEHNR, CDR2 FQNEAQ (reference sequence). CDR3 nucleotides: TGTGCCAGCAGCTCATATTTACTGGATACGCAGTATTTT. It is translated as CASSSYLLDTQYF.

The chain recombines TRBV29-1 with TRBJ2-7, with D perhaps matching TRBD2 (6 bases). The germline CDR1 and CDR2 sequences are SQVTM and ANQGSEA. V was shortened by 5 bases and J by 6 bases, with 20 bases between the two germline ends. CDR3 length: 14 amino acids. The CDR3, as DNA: TGCAGCGTTTTCCTGGACGTGCGGGGAAGCGAGCAGTACTTC. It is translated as CSVFLDVRGSEQYF.

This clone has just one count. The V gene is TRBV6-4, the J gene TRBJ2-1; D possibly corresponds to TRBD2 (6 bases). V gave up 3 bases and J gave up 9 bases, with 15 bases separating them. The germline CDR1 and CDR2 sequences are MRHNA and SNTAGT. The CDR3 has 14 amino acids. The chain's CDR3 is CASSEKRVRCEQFF. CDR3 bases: TGTGCCAGCAGTGAAAAGCGGGTTAGATGTGAGCAGTTCTTC.

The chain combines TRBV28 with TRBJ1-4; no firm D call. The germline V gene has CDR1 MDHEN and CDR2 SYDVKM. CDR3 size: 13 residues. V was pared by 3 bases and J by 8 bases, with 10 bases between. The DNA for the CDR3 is TGTGCCAGCAGTTTCGATGGGGAGGAAAAACTGTTTTTT. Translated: CASSFDGEEKLFF.

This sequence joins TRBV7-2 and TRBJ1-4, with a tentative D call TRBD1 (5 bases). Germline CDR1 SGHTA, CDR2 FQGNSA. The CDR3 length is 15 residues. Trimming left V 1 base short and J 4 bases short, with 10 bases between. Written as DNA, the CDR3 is TGTGCCAGCAGCTTAGGTCGGGGGAATAATGAAAAACTGTTTTTT. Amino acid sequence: CASSLGRGNNEKLFF.

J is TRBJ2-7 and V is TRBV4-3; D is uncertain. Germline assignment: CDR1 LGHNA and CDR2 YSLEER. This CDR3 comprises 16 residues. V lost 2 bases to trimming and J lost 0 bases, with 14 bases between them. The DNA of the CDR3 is TGCGCCAGCAGCCAAATAGCCTCAAAGTACTCCTACGAGCAGTACTTC. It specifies CASSQIASKYSYEQYF.

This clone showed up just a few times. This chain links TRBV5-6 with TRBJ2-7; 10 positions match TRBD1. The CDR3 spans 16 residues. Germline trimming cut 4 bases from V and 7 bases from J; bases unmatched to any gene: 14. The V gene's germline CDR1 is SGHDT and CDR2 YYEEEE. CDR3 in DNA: TGTGCCAGCAGCCCCATTCCGGGACAGGGGACGTGGGAGCAGTACTTC. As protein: CASSPIPGQGTWEQYF. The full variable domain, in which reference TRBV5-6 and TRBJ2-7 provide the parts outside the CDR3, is DAGVTQSPTHLIKTRGQQVTLRCSPKSGHDTVSWYQQALGQGPQFIFQYYEEEERQRGNFPDRFSGHQFPNYSSELNVNALLLGDSALYLCASSPIPGQGTWEQYFGPGTRLTVT.